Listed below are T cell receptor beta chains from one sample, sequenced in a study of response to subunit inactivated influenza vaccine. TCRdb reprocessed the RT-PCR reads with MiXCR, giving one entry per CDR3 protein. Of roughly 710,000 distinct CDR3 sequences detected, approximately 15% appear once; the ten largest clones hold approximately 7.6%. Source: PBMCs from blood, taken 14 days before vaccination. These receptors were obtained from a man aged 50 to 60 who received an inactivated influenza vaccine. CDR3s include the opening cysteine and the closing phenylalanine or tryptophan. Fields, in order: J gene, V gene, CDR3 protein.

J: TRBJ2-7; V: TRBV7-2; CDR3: CAPLGTGFFEQYF
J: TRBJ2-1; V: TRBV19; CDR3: CASSIGLAGDNEQFF
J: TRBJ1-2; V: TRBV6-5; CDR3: CASSYSGQGTYGYTF
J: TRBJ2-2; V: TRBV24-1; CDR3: CATSDFSTGTGSGELFF
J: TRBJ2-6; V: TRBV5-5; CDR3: CASSLAVVGRGGANVLTF
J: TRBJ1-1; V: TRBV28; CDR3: CASSPPGQYTEAFF
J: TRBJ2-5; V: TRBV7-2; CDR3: CASSLGGAGVGETQYF
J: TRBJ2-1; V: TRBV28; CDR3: CASSLTSGRAFSYNEQFF
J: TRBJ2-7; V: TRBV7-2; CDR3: CASSLAVQPYEQYF
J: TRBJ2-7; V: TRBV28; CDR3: CASSLSAGSYEQYF
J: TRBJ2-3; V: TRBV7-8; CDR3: CASSLKTGRDTQYF
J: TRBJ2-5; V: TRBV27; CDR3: CASSIGWGQETQYF
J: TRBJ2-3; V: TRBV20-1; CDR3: CSAQRSGSITDTQYF
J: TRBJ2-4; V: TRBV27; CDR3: CASSQILPTGFSKNIQYF
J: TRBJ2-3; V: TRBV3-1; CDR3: CASSQDSYADTQYF
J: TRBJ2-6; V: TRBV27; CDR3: CASSLFSGQGTFSTGANVLTF
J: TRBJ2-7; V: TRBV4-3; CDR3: CASSPSQRDGPFEQYF
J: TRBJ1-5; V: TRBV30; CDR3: CAGGHGGNQPQHF
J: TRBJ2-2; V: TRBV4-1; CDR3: CASRLGGDTGELFF
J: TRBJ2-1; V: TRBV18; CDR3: CASSNQKTGYEQFF
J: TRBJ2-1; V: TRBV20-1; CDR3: CSARPATRVGQFF
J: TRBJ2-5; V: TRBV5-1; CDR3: CASSFSGTEETQYF